This TCR beta chain is from a study of T cells after yellow fever vaccination. CDR3 length: 14 amino acids. V was pared by 5 bases and J by 6 bases, with 11 bases between. Germline CDR1 is SEHNR and CDR2 is FQNEAQ (reference sequence). TCRdb processed the 5' RACE reads anew with MiXCR; each CDR3 protein has one entry. Of 300,000 to 350,000 distinct CDR3 sequences listed, around 4.5% are singletons. The sequence was obtained from a man between 18 and 29 years old who received the YFV17D yellow fever vaccine. Material: PBMCs, obtained 15 days after the yellow fever booster vaccination. The chain employs TRBV7-9 and TRBJ1-6; tentatively, D is TRBD1 (6 bases). The CDR3 reads CASSPRTANSPLHF. In DNA form, the CDR3 reads TGTGCCAGCAGCCCTCGGACAGCTAATTCACCCCTCCACTTT.